This T cell receptor (beta chain) originates from a study of blood T cell repertoires in COVID-19. Data came from immunoSEQ multiplex PCR; TCRdb stores just in-frame clones and leaves some out. The sample carries over 150,000 clones, around four fifths recorded once. The germline gives CDR1 MNHEY, CDR2 SVGAGI. The CDR3 runs to 13 residues. V was clipped by 7 bases and J by 1 base, with 10 bases between them. The receptor comes from a woman at least 80 years old with acute or convalescent COVID-19. J is TRBJ1-1 and V is TRBV6-5, with D maybe TRBD1 (5 bases). Sequenced sample: peripheral blood. CDR3 in amino acids: CASMVGGNTEAFF. In DNA form, the CDR3 reads TGTGCCAGCATGGTGGGGGGGAACACTGAAGCTTTCTTT.